This record concerns one T cell receptor (beta chain) sequence. Its antigen is unidentified. Adolescents were screened for latent TB by skin test and IGRA. Unsorted cryopreserved PBMC were sequenced, averaging around 100,000 T cells per clinical donor. The record originates from a study of T cells in tuberculosis. General observations from the study: Active tuberculosis cases were adults; controls were adolescents. The TCR-beta difference was not significant; alpha differences partly reflected length.

Generated by immunoSEQ multiplex PCR, the TCRdb table keeps only in-frame clones and is missing some. This table holds 35,000 to 40,000 clones, 90% to 95% found once. Trimming cost V 2 bases and J 2 bases, with 10 bases left between them. The CDR3 has 15 residues. Looked up from germline, CDR1 is MGHRA and CDR2 is YSYEKL. The chain employs TRBV4-1 and TRBJ1-3; D is uncertain. The receptor was derived from a donor between 10 and 35 years old with latent tuberculosis or without tuberculosis infection. Some clones in this sample may be carry-over from other donors' samples. Sequenced input: PBMCs. CDR3 coding DNA: TGCGCCAGCAGCCAAATGGACGGGACTGGAAACACCATATATTTT. This sequence encodes CASSQMDGTGNTIYF.